These 31 T cell receptor beta chains were all obtained from the same sample, sequenced in a study of blood T cell repertoires in COVID-19. Generated by immunoSEQ multiplex PCR, the TCRdb table keeps only in-frame clones and is missing some. Among about 250,000 clones listed, 90% were seen once. Material: peripheral blood. These receptors originate from a woman aged 55-70 years with COVID-19, enrolled during active disease.

The sample holds one count of this clone. The chain uses TRBV27 and TRBJ2-7, with TRBD2 matching over 7 bases. V trimming: 6 bases; J trimming: 2 bases; junction bases outside the gene matches: 4. The CDR3 spans 13 residues. Germline V gene lookup returns CDR1 MNHEY and CDR2 SMNVEV (reference sequence). As DNA, the CDR3 is TGTGCCAGCAGACCCGGGGGGACCTACGAGCAGTACTTC. Protein sequence: CASRPGGTYEQYF.

This clone appeared once. This chain connects TRBV15 to TRBJ2-2; maybe TRBD1 (5 bases). Germline values: CDR1 LNHNV, CDR2 YYDKDF (reference sequence). V lost 0 bases, J lost 6 bases, and 11 bases lay in between. This CDR3 is 15 amino acids long. This CDR3 is CATSRDQMGPGELFF. The DNA of the CDR3 is TGTGCCACCAGCAGAGACCAGATGGGGCCCGGGGAGCTGTTTTTT.

This clone was seen just once. The gene calls are TRBV27 and TRBJ1-4; TRBD1 is a possible D gene (5 bases). Between the trimmed V and J ends, which lost 8 bases and 1 base, there was a span of 11 bases. The CDR3 totals 14 residues. The germline V gene has CDR1 MNHEY and CDR2 SMNVEV (reference sequence). Here the CDR3 DNA reads TGTGCCAGCGGGGGGGTGGGAACTAATGAAAAACTGTTTTTT. Translation: CASGGVGTNEKLFF.

The sample holds one count of this clone. The chain joins TRBV5-4 to TRBJ2-5; 14 nucleotides align to TRBD2. CDR1 is SGHNT, CDR2 YYREEE, per germline (reference sequence). The CDR3 contains 18 residues. With V trimmed by 0 bases and J by 1 base, 5 bases remained unmatched. The CDR3 DNA is TGTGCCAGCAGCTTGGGACTAGCGGGGGGGCCGCGCCAAGAGACCCAGTACTTC. Residues: CASSLGLAGGPRQETQYF.

This clone was observed a single time. The V gene is TRBV6-6, the J gene TRBJ1-2; 7 nucleotides match TRBD1. V lost 5 bases, J lost 8 bases, and 14 bases stayed unmatched. CDR1 is MNHNY and CDR2 is SVGAGI in the germline V gene (reference sequence). The CDR3 sequence is 15 residues long. The CDR3 region has the DNA TGTGCCAGCAGTCAAAACCCAGGGGGTCTACAGGGCTACACCTTC. This sequence encodes CASSQNPGGLQGYTF.

The chain combines TRBV19 with TRBJ1-2; D is perhaps TRBD1 (6 bases). The V end was cut by 3 bases, the J end by 6 bases, with 11 bases between. The germline gives CDR1 LNHDA, CDR2 SQIVND (reference sequence). This CDR3 comprises 13 residues. The CDR3 DNA reads TGTGCCAGTAGTATGGGGAAGGGGGATGGCTACACCTTC. It specifies CASSMGKGDGYTF.

This rearrangement joins TRBV5-8 to TRBJ1-1; 9 bases are a match to TRBD1. The CDR3 loop spans 16 amino acids. The germline CDR1 and CDR2 sequences are SGHTS and YDEGEE. The V segment lost 3 bases and the J segment 0 bases; nucleotides outside the gene matches: 6. In nucleotides, the CDR3 is TGTGCCAGCAGCTGGTTGGGGACAGGGATGAACACTGAAGCTTTCTTT. Residues: CASSWLGTGMNTEAFF.

The V and J genes are TRBV6-2 or TRBV6-3 and TRBJ2-1, with TRBD2 matching 16 bases. The CDR3 is 20 residues long. Germline CDR1 is MNHEY and CDR2 is SVGEGT. The ends lost 0 bases at V and 2 bases at J; junction bases unmatched: 7. Written as DNA, the CDR3 is TGTGCCAGCAGTTACTCAGGCGGGACTAGCGGGGGGGGCCCCTACAATGAGCAGTTCTTC. Amino acids: CASSYSGGTSGGGPYNEQFF.

V usage is TRBV29-1 and J usage is TRBJ1-4; D is undetermined. V lost 6 bases and J lost 0, with 8 bases in between. The CDR3 consists of 13 residues. Germline CDR1 SQVTM, CDR2 ANQGSEA. The CDR3 reads CSVGVSTNEKLFF. The DNA of the CDR3 is TGCAGCGTCGGGGTTTCAACTAATGAAAAACTGTTTTTT.

This chain uses TRBV6-5 with TRBJ1-5; D may be TRBD1 (6 bases). The CDR3 extends over 13 amino acids. Germline CDR1 MNHEY, CDR2 SVGAGI. Trimming removed 2 bases at V and 8 bases at J, with 10 bases between. CDR3 protein: CASSYRGREPQHF. The CDR3 nucleotides are TGTGCCAGCAGTTACAGGGGGAGAGAGCCCCAGCATTTT.

This clone has only one observation. The gene calls are TRBV5-1 and TRBJ1-2; 8 bases agree with TRBD1. Germline lookup yields CDR1 SGHRS and CDR2 YFSETQ. The CDR3 sequence is 15 residues long. V lost 0 bases, J lost 4 bases, and 5 bases stayed unmatched. This CDR3 reads CASSLDPGGIYGYTF. The CDR3, as DNA: TGCGCCAGCAGCTTGGATCCAGGGGGCATCTATGGCTACACCTTC.

This clone was recorded only once. The chain combines TRBV6-4 with TRBJ2-3; 9 nucleotides align to TRBD1. Trimming took 6 bases from V and 3 from J; bases not matched to a gene: 4. Germline V gene lookup returns CDR1 MRHNA and CDR2 SNTAGT. The CDR3 is 14 residues long. CDR3 loop: CASSLDRGTDTQYF. Here the CDR3 DNA reads TGTGCCAGCAGCTTGGACAGGGGAACAGATACGCAGTATTTT.

The V and J genes are TRBV5-4 and TRBJ2-1; 8 bases line up with TRBD2. V lost 0 bases, J lost 8 bases, and 7 bases stayed unmatched. Per the germline V gene, CDR1 is SGHNT and CDR2 is YYREEE (reference sequence). The CDR3 totals 15 residues. The CDR3: CASSLVLSGDDEQFF. CDR3 coding DNA: TGTGCCAGCAGCTTGGTTCTTAGCGGGGACGATGAGCAGTTCTTC.

The rearrangement uses TRBV18 and TRBJ1-4; TRBD1 matches 7 bases. The J segment lost 3 bases and the V segment lost 5 bases, leaving 6 bases of the junction unmatched. The CDR3 totals 15 residues. Germline lookup yields CDR1 KGHSH and CDR2 LQKENI. Written as DNA, the CDR3 is TGTGCCAGCTCAACAAGGACAGGCCCTAATGAAAAACTGTTTTTT. Protein product: CASSTRTGPNEKLFF. The full variable domain, completed using reference TRBV18 and TRBJ1-4, is NAGVMQNPRHLVRRRGQEARLRCSPMKGHSHVYWYRQLPEEGLKFMVYLQKENIIDESGMPKERFSAEFPKEGPSILRIQQVVRGDSAAYFCASSTRTGPNEKLFFGSGTQLSVL.

The J gene is TRBJ1-1, the V gene TRBV5-4; D is uncertain. This CDR3 has 17 residues. The ends were cut back, 9 bases at V and 1 base at J, with 25 bases in the middle. Germline V CDR1 and CDR2: SGHNT, YYREEE (reference sequence). CDR3 sequence (DNA): TGTGCCATTGCCCCTCCGACCGGACTGATCGCGAACACTGAAGCTTTCTTT. The encoded protein is CAIAPPTGLIANTEAFF.

This sequence joins TRBV7-9 and TRBJ2-3; D might be TRBD2 (7 bases). V dropped 1 base and J dropped 2 bases, with 16 bases sitting between them. The CDR3 spans 17 residues. In germline, CDR1 is SEHNR, CDR2 FQNEAQ (reference sequence). CDR3 sequence: CASSLEGRGPYTDTQYF. The CDR3 region has the DNA TGTGCCAGCAGCTTAGAGGGGCGGGGGCCCTACACAGATACGCAGTATTTT.

The sample holds one count of this clone. V and J are TRBV10-2 and TRBJ1-2, with D perhaps TRBD1 (6 bases). Per germline, CDR1 WSHSY and CDR2 SAAADI. V lost 0 bases and J lost 3, with 11 bases in between. This CDR3 comprises 15 residues. The CDR3 loop is CASSESAGTHYGYTF. CDR3 nucleotides: TGCGCCAGCAGTGAGTCGGCCGGGACACACTATGGCTACACCTTC.

V usage is TRBV25-1 and J usage is TRBJ1-3, with 7 nucleotides matching TRBD1. The trim removed 2 bases at V and 1 base at J, leaving 8 bases unmatched. Germline V gene data show CDR1 as MGHDK and CDR2 as SYGVNS. This CDR3 spans 17 amino acids. The CDR3 spells CASSEGAGGLSGNTIYF. The CDR3 DNA is TGTGCCAGCAGTGAAGGGGCAGGGGGTCTTTCTGGAAACACCATATATTTT. The variable domain in full, with the rest retrieved from reference TRBV25-1 and TRBJ1-3, is EADIYQTPRYLVIGTGKKITLECSQTMGHDKMYWYQQDPGMELHLIHYSYGVNSTEKGDLSSESTVSRIRTEHFPLTLESARPSHTSQYLCASSEGAGGLSGNTIYFGEGSWLTVV.

This chain uses TRBV2 with TRBJ1-6, with a tentative D call TRBD1 (5 bases). V lost 3 bases and J lost 8, with 8 bases in between. The V gene's germline CDR1 is SNHLY and CDR2 FYNNEI. The CDR3 covers 13 residues. CDR3 loop: CASSEGGHSPLHF. In nucleotides, the CDR3 is TGTGCCAGCAGTGAGGGGGGACATTCACCCCTCCACTTT.

The chain carries TRBV7-9 and TRBJ2-2; D remains ambiguous. The CDR3 length is 13 residues. The V and J ends lost 2 bases and 5 bases respectively, with 6 bases between them. Germline V gene sequence: CDR1 SEHNR, CDR2 FQNEAQ (reference sequence). In DNA form, the CDR3 reads TGTGCCAGCAGCTTAACTCAAACCGGGGAGCTGTTTTTT. This translates into CASSLTQTGELFF.

For the CDR3, the DNA is TGTGCTAGTGGCTCCGGACACTCTGGAAACACCATATATTTT. It translates to CASGSGHSGNTIYF. This chain connects TRBV12-5 to TRBJ1-3, with a weak D call TRBD1 (5 bases). The ends were cut back, 6 bases at V and 0 bases at J, with 9 bases in the middle. Germline V gives CDR1 LGHNT, CDR2 FRNRAP. This CDR3 contains 14 residues.

CDR3 nucleotides: TGTGCCAGCAGCCCCCAACCGAGCTCCTACAATGAGCAGTTCTTC. It specifies CASSPQPSSYNEQFF. The chain uses TRBV7-3 and TRBJ2-1; no firm D call. Germline V gene data show CDR1 as SGHTA and CDR2 as FQGTGA. V shed 5 bases and J shed 0 bases, with 11 bases lying between them. There are 15 residues in the CDR3. Complete variable domain (other parts from reference TRBV7-3 and TRBJ2-1): GAGVSQTPSNKVTEKGKYVELRCDPISGHTALYWYRQSLGQGPEFLIYFQGTGAADDSGLPNDRFFAVRPEGSVSTLKIQRTERGDSAVYLCASSPQPSSYNEQFFGPGTRLTVL.

The CDR3 bases are TGTGCCAGCAGCCAACTCCCCGACAGGGGTGAAAAACTGTTTTTT. As protein: CASSQLPDRGEKLFF. V gene TRBV4-2 combines with J gene TRBJ1-4; 8 bases align to TRBD1. Germline lookup yields CDR1 LGHNA and CDR2 YNFKEQ. The length of the CDR3 is 15 residues. Trimming cost V 2 bases and J 7 bases; bases outside gene matches: 6.

This clone has a single count. The chain is built from TRBV18 and TRBJ1-1; TRBD1 aligns across 8 bases. The trim removed 4 bases at V and 0 bases at J, leaving 7 bases unmatched. Looked up from germline, CDR1 is KGHSH and CDR2 is LQKENI. CDR3 size: 16 residues. The CDR3 loop is CASSQLQGVMNTEAFF. The DNA of the CDR3 is TGTGCCAGCTCACAATTACAGGGGGTGATGAACACTGAAGCTTTCTTT.

The J gene is TRBJ2-1, the V gene TRBV6-4, with 14 nucleotides matching TRBD2. The CDR3 is made up of 15 amino acids. The germline V gene encodes CDR1 MRHNA and CDR2 SNTAGT. V gave up 6 bases and J gave up 6 bases; unmatched junction bases: 4. The CDR3 DNA follows: TGTGCCAGCAGCTGGACTAGCGGGGGGAGCAATGAGCAGTTCTTC. Amino acid sequence: CASSWTSGGSNEQFF.

V is TRBV19 and J is TRBJ1-2; 9 nucleotides line up with TRBD1. Germline V gene data show CDR1 as LNHDA and CDR2 as SQIVND (reference sequence). V gave up 7 bases and J gave up 7 bases; unmatched junction bases: 7. The CDR3 is 13 residues long. The CDR3 sequence: CASKDRGLFGYTF. The CDR3, as DNA: TGTGCCAGTAAGGACAGGGGACTGTTTGGCTACACCTTC.

Only one count was recorded for this clone. The rearrangement joins TRBV12-3 or TRBV12-4 to TRBJ1-1; D not certain. Trimming took off 3 bases at V and 0 bases at J, with 2 bases between the two ends. This CDR3 has 12 residues. The CDR3 is CASSFMNTEAFF. DNA for the CDR3: TGTGCCAGCAGTTTTATGAACACTGAAGCTTTCTTT.

The chain has TRBV7-2 and TRBJ1-6; D uncertain. With 2 bases removed from V and 0 bases from J, the gap between germline ends came to 5 bases. There are 15 residues in the CDR3. Looked up from germline, CDR1 is SGHTA and CDR2 is FQGNSA. CDR3 in amino acids: CASSLTSSYNSPLHF. CDR3 nucleotides: TGTGCCAGCAGCTTAACAAGCTCCTATAATTCACCCCTCCACTTT.

J is TRBJ2-1 and V is TRBV11-3, with no clear D. The CDR3 runs to 15 residues. The germline V gene encodes CDR1 SGHNT and CDR2 YENEEA. Between the trimmed V and J ends, which lost 3 bases and 0 bases, there was a span of 9 bases. In nucleotides, the CDR3 is TGTGCCAGCAGCTTCATGCGTACCTCCTACAATGAGCAGTTCTTC. Translated: CASSFMRTSYNEQFF.

V usage is TRBV9 and J usage is TRBJ1-1; the D is unclear. Per the germline V gene, CDR1 is SGDLS and CDR2 is YYNGEE. Between the trimmed V and J ends, which lost 4 bases and 3 bases, there was a span of 13 bases. This CDR3 spans 14 amino acids. The CDR3 nucleotides read TGTGCCAGCAGCCCGCTCGCGGGCTACACTGAAGCTTTCTTT. The encoded protein is CASSPLAGYTEAFF.

This chain uses TRBV5-1 with TRBJ2-1; 10 nucleotides match TRBD1. This CDR3 contains 14 residues. The trim removed 0 bases at V and 14 bases at J, leaving 8 bases unmatched. Germline V gives CDR1 SGHRS, CDR2 YFSETQ. The CDR3 region has the DNA TGCGCCAGCAGCTTGGCGTGGACAGGGGGGGAAAAGTTCTTC. Residues: CASSLAWTGGEKFF.